This TCR beta chain emerged from a study of control samples from healthy donors and cancer patients. The table came from immunoSEQ multiplex PCR; TCRdb's copy has only in-frame clones and leaves some out. The table records 85,000 to 95,000 clones, approximately 89% of them present only once. This CDR3 has 12 residues. Trimming removed 2 bases at V and 2 bases at J, with 0 bases between. Germline V gives CDR1 MGHRA, CDR2 YSYEKL. The TCR comes from a woman aged 25 to 39 in good health. The chain employs TRBV4-1 and TRBJ2-2; D ambiguous. Sequencing used blood. This CDR3 reads CASSQNTGELFF. CDR3 sequence (DNA): TGCGCCAGCAGCCAAAACACCGGGGAGCTGTTTTTT.